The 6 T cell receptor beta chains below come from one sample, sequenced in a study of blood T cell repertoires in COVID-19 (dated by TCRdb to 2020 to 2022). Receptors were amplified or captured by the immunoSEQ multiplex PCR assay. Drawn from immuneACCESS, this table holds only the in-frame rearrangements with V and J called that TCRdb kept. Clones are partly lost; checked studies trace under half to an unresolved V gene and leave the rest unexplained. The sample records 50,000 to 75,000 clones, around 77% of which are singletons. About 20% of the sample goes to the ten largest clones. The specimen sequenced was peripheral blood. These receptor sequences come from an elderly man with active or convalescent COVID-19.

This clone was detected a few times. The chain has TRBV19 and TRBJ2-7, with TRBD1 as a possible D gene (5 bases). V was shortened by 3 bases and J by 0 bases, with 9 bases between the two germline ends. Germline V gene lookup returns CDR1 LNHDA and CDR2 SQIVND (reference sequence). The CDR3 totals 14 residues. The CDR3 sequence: CASSIPRASYEQYF. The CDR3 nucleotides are TGTGCCAGTAGTATTCCCAGGGCCTCCTACGAGCAGTACTTC.

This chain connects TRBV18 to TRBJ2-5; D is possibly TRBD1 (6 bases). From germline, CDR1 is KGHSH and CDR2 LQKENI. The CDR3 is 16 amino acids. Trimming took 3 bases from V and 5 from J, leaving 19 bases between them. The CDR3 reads CASSPQAALQGETQYF. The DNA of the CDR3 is TGTGCCAGCTCACCTCAAGCCGCTCTCCAGGGGGAGACCCAGTACTTC.

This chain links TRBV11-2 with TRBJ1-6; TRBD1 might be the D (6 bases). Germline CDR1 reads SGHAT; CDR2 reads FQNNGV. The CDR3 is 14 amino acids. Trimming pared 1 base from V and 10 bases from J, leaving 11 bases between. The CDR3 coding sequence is TGTGCCAGCAGCTTAGTCAGGGGTGAGTCACCCCTCCACTTT. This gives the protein CASSLVRGESPLHF.

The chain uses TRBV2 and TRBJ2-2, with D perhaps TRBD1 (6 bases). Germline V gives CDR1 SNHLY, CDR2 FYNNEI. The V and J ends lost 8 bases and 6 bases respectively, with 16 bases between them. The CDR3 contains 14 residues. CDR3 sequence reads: CASVRTAAAGELFF. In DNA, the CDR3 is TGTGCCAGCGTCAGGACAGCGGCGGCCGGGGAGCTGTTTTTT.

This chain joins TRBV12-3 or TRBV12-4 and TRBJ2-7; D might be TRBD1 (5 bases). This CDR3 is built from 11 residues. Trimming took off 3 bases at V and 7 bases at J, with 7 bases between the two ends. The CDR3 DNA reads TGTGCCAGCAGTTTCGACAGAGAGCAGTACTTC. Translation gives CASSFDREQYF.

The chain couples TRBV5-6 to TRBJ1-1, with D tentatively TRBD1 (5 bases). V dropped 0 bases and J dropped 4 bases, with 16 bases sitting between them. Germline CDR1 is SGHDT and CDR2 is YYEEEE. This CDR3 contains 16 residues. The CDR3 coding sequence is TGTGCCAGCAGCTTGGCCCAAGGACAATTGATCACTGAAGCTTTCTTT. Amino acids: CASSLAQGQLITEAFF.